This entry lists 15 T cell receptor beta chains sequenced from one sample in a study of shared clonotypes between healthy human individuals. Here immunoSEQ multiplex PCR was the method, and the copy in TCRdb shows in-frame clones only, minus some. The table includes 2 million to 2.5 million clones, approximately 93% detected once. Sequenced sample: naive CD4+ T cells from PBMCs. Noted subset: CD45RA+ positively selected. The receptors were sampled from a young man in good health. Some clones in this sample may be carry-over from other donors' samples.

The chain combines TRBV5-1 with TRBJ1-1, with 7 bases aligning to TRBD1. This CDR3 region has 13 residues. V shed 4 bases, J shed 6 bases, and the junction held 6 bases outside the gene matches. The germline V gene has CDR1 SGHRS and CDR2 YFSETQ. CDR3 protein: CASSTQTGSEAFF. DNA of the CDR3: TGCGCCAGCAGCACGCAGACAGGGTCTGAAGCTTTCTTT.

On this clone itself: Mismatch with germline at one junction end may stem from a read error. The rearrangement joins TRBV7-2 to TRBJ1-4, with 7 bases aligning to TRBD1. The CDR3 totals 15 residues. Germline values: CDR1 SGHTA, CDR2 FQGNSA. Here the CDR3 reads CASTLLGQPNEKLFF. The CDR3 DNA reads TGTGCCAGCACCTTATTGGGACAGCCAAATGAAAAACTGTTTTTT. Looking up the rest from reference TRBV7-2 and TRBJ1-4 gives the full variable domain: GAGVSQSPSNKVTEKGKDVELRCDPISGHTALYWYRQSLGQGLEFLIYFQGNSAPDKSGLPSDRFSAERTGGSVSTLTIQRTQQEDSAVYLCASTLLGQPNEKLFFGSGTQLSVL.

This chain connects TRBV28 to TRBJ2-7; 9 bases are a match to TRBD2. This CDR3 spans 15 amino acids. CDR1 is MDHEN and CDR2 is SYDVKM in the germline V gene. The V gene end was trimmed by 2 bases and the J gene end by 6 bases; junction bases not matched to a gene: 8. CDR3 sequence reads: CASSLSGTSFFEQYF. CDR3 nucleotide sequence: TGTGCCAGCAGTTTAAGCGGGACTAGCTTTTTCGAGCAGTACTTC.

The rearrangement joins TRBV13 to TRBJ2-7; D is unresolved. Germline CDR1 PRHDT, CDR2 FYEKMQ (reference sequence). This CDR3 region has 11 residues. The V gene lost 4 bases and the J gene lost 4 bases, with 5 bases spanning the gap. CDR3: CASSSLYEQYF. The CDR3 region has the DNA TGTGCCAGCAGCTCCTTATACGAGCAGTACTTC.

A note on this clone: The identical CDR3 is also encoded by other nucleotide sequences in the sample. The chain links TRBV6-6 to TRBJ1-3; no firm D call. V gave up 2 bases and J gave up 1 base, with 6 bases separating them. Germline CDR1 is MNHNY and CDR2 is SVGAGI (reference sequence). CDR3 length: 14 amino acids. The CDR3 coding sequence is TGTGCCAGCAGTTACGGGGATTCTGGAAACACCATATATTTT. Translating gives CASSYGDSGNTIYF.

The rearrangement links TRBV5-1 to TRBJ2-7; D might be TRBD1 (5 bases). Trimming stripped 4 bases from V and 3 bases from J, with 17 bases between. CDR1 SGHRS and CDR2 YFSETQ come from the germline V gene. This CDR3 region has 15 residues. In nucleotides, the CDR3 is TGCGCCAGCAGCCTAACAGCAGGGATAGACTACGAGCAGTACTTC. It is translated as CASSLTAGIDYEQYF.

V usage is TRBV6-1 and J usage is TRBJ2-7; 8 bases agree with TRBD2. CDR1 and CDR2 (germline): MNHNS, SASEGT. The CDR3 is made up of 20 amino acids. V lost 4 bases, J lost 0 bases, and 20 bases stayed unmatched. CDR3 sequence reads: CASSGGLLAEFLRGSYEQYF. DNA for the CDR3: TGTGCCAGCAGTGGGGGACTACTAGCGGAATTCCTAAGGGGCTCCTACGAGCAGTACTTC.

The chain has TRBV19 and TRBJ2-2, with TRBD2 as a possible D gene (6 bases). CDR3 length: 14 residues. Trimming took 5 bases from V and 7 from J, leaving 14 bases between them. The germline CDR1 and CDR2 sequences are LNHDA and SQIVND (reference sequence). For the CDR3, the DNA is TGTGCCAGTAGTGGGGGGACCCTAGGCGGGGAGCTGTTTTTT. Its protein product is CASSGGTLGGELFF.

This chain joins TRBV19 and TRBJ2-5; maybe TRBD1 (6 bases). Looked up from germline, CDR1 is LNHDA and CDR2 is SQIVND (reference sequence). V lost 5 bases and J lost 5, with 15 bases in between. The CDR3 contains 14 residues. CDR3 protein: CASSDRQGRETQYF. Here the CDR3 DNA reads TGTGCCAGTAGTGACCGTCAGGGGCGGGAGACCCAGTACTTC.

The chain combines TRBV4-1 with TRBJ2-1; tentatively, D is TRBD2 (6 bases). Trimming took off 1 base at V and 0 bases at J, with 13 bases between the two ends. The germline V gene has CDR1 MGHRA and CDR2 YSYEKL. There are 17 residues in the CDR3. The CDR3 loop reads CASSQGNLATSYNEQFF. CDR3 coding DNA: TGCGCCAGCAGCCAAGGTAATCTAGCGACCTCCTACAATGAGCAGTTCTTC.

J is TRBJ1-4 and V is TRBV5-1; 8 bases map to TRBD1. The CDR3 consists of 14 residues. Germline V gene lookup returns CDR1 SGHRS and CDR2 YFSETQ. V gave up 6 bases and J gave up 6 bases; unmatched junction bases: 7. CDR3 DNA: TGCGCCAGCACCAGGACAGGGTTGGATGAAAAACTGTTTTTT. Translation: CASTRTGLDEKLFF.

This sequence joins TRBV6-1 and TRBJ2-7; 9 positions agree with TRBD1. Trimming cost V 4 bases and J 6 bases; bases outside gene matches: 1. From germline, CDR1 is MNHNS and CDR2 SASEGT. The CDR3 sequence is 12 residues long. CDR3 protein: CASSGDRAEQYF. CDR3 bases: TGTGCCAGCAGTGGGGACAGGGCCGAGCAGTACTTC.

This clone was observed once. The gene calls are TRBV7-9 and TRBJ2-1, with no clear D. The CDR3 is 14 residues long. Trimming pared 4 bases from V and 3 bases from J, leaving 10 bases between. CDR1 is SEHNR, CDR2 FQNEAQ, per germline (reference sequence). For the CDR3, the DNA is TGTGCCAGCAGCTCGGACCTAATCTACAATGAGCAGTTCTTC. It specifies CASSSDLIYNEQFF.

V is TRBV27 and J is TRBJ2-3; 7 bases align to TRBD2. J was trimmed by 2 bases and V by 9 bases; bases with no gene match: 14. Germline V gene lookup returns CDR1 MNHEY and CDR2 SMNVEV (reference sequence). This CDR3 comprises 16 residues. DNA of the CDR3: TGTGCCAGTTCGACCAGACTAGCTGGTCCCACAGATACGCAGTATTTT. Translating it yields CASSTRLAGPTDTQYF.

The chain couples TRBV18 to TRBJ2-1; possibly TRBD1 for D (6 bases). Per germline, CDR1 KGHSH and CDR2 LQKENI. The CDR3 runs to 13 residues. The V end was cut by 2 bases, the J end by 16 bases, with 18 bases between. CDR3 loop: CASSPGKDSTGFF. For the CDR3, the DNA is TGTGCCAGCTCACCAGGAAAGGACAGTACCGGTTTCTTC. The variable domain in full, with the rest retrieved from reference TRBV18 and TRBJ2-1, is NAGVMQNPRHLVRRRGQEARLRCSPMKGHSHVYWYRQLPEEGLKFMVYLQKENIIDESGMPKERFSAEFPKEGPSILRIQQVVRGDSAAYFCASSPGKDSTGFFGPGTRLTVL.